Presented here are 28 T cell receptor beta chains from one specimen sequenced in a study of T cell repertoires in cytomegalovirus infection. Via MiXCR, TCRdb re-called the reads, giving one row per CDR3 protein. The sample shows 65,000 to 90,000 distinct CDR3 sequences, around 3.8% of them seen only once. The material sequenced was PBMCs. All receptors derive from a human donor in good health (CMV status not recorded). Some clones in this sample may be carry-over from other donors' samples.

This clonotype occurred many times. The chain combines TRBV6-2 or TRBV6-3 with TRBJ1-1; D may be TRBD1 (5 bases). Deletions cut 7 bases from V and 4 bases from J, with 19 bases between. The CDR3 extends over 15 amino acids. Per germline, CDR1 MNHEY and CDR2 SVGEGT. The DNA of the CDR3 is TGTGCCAGCACCATTACAGGAGGGGTGGTCACTGAAGCTTTCTTT. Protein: CASTITGGVVTEAFF.

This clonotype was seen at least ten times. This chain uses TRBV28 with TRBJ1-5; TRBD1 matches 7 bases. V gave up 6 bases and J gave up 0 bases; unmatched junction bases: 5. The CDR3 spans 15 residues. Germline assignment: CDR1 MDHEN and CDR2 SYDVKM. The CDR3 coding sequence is TGTGCCAGCAGACTCCCAGGGGGTAGCAATCAGCCCCAGCATTTT. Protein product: CASRLPGGSNQPQHF.

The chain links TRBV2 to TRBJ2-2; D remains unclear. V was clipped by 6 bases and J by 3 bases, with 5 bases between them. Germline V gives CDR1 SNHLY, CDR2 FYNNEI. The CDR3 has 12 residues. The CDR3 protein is CASSRDTGELFF. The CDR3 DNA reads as TGTGCCAGCAGCAGAGACACCGGGGAGCTGTTTTTT.

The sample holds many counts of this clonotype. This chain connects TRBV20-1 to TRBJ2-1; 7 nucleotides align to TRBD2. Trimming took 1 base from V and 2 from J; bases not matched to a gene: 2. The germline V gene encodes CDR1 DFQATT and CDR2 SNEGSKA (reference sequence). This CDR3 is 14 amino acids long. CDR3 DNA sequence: TGCAGTGCTAGAGTTAGCGGGCCCTACAATGAGCAGTTCTTC. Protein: CSARVSGPYNEQFF.

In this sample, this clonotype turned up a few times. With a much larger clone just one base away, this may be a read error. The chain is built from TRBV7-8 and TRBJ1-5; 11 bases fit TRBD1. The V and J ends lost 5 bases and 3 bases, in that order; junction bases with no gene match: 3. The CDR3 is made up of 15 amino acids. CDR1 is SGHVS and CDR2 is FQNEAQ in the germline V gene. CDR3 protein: CASSADRGHNQPQHF. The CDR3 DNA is TGTGCCAGCAGCGCGGACAGGGGGCACAATCAGCCCCAGCATTTT.

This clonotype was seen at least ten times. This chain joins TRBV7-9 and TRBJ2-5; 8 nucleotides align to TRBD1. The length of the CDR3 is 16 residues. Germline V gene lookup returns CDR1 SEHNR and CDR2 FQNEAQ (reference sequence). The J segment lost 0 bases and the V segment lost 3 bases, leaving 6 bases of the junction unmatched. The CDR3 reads CASSLGDRSHQETQYF. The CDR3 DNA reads TGTGCCAGCAGCTTGGGGGACAGGAGCCACCAAGAGACCCAGTACTTC.

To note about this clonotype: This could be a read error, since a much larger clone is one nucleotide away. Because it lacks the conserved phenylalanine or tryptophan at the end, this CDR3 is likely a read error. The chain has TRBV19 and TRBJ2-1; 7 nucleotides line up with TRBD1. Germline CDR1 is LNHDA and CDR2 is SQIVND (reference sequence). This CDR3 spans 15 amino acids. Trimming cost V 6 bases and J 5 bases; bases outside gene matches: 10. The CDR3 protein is CASSAGTAPHNEQFL. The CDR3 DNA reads TGTGCCAGTAGCGCCGGGACAGCACCACACAATGAGCAGTTCCTC.

This CDR3 reads CASTQPGPLNTGELFF. CDR3 coding DNA: TGTGCCAGTACACAGCCAGGGCCTTTGAACACCGGGGAGCTGTTTTTT. V usage is TRBV19 and J usage is TRBJ2-2; possibly TRBD1 for D (5 bases). Germline V lookup: CDR1 LNHDA, CDR2 SQIVND (reference sequence). The CDR3 is made up of 16 amino acids. Trimming left V 7 bases short and J 1 base short, with 16 bases between. The variable domain in full, completed from reference TRBV19 and TRBJ2-2, reads DGGITQSPKYLFRKEGQNVTLSCEQNLNHDAMYWYRQDPGQGLRLIYYSQIVNDFQKGDIAEGYSVSREKKESFPLTVTSAQKNPTAFYLCASTQPGPLNTGELFFGEGSRLTVL.

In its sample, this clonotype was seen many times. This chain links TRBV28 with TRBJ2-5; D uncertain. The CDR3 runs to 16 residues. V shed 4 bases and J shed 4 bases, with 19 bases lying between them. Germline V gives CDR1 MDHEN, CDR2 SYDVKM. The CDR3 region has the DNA TGTGCCAGCAGTTCCAGAACTCCGACCAGCCCAGAGACCCAGTACTTC. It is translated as CASSSRTPTSPETQYF.

The CDR3 DNA reads as TGTGCCAGCAGCTTAGGCGGACAGGGGCCAGGTGAAAAACTGTTTTTT. This gives the protein CASSLGGQGPGEKLFF. The genes are TRBV7-2 and TRBJ1-4; 9 nucleotides line up with TRBD1. Germline V CDR1 and CDR2: SGHTA, FQGNSA. V lost 1 base and J lost 7; bases outside the gene matches: 7. The CDR3 has 16 amino acids.

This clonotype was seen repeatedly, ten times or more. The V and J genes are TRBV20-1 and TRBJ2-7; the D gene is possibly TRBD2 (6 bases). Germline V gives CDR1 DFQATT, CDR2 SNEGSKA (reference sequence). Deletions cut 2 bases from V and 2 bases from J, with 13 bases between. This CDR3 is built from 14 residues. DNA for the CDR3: TGCAGTGCTAGACCGGCGGGACGCCCCTACGAGCAGTACTTC. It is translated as CSARPAGRPYEQYF.

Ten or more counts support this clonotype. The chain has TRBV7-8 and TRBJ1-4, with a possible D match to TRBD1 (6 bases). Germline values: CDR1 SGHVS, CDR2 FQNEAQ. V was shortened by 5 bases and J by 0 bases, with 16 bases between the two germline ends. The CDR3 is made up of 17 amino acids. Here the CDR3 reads CASSLNLQGSTNEKLFF. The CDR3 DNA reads TGTGCCAGCAGCCTCAATTTACAGGGCTCAACTAATGAAAAACTGTTTTTT. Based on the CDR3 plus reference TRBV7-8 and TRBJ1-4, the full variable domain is GAGVSQSPRYKVAKRGQDVALRCDPISGHVSLFWYQQALGQGPEFLTYFQNEAQLDKSGLPSDRFFAERPEGSVSTLKIQRTQQEDSAVYLCASSLNLQGSTNEKLFFGSGTQLSVL.

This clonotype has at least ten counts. The CDR3, as DNA: TGTGCCAGTAGTATCACGGGAGCCAGAGCGACTGAAGCTTTCTTT. This sequence encodes CASSITGARATEAFF. The chain carries TRBV19 and TRBJ1-1; D remains unclear. Germline V CDR1 and CDR2: LNHDA, SQIVND (reference sequence). V lost 3 bases to trimming and J lost 5 bases, with 16 bases between them. The CDR3 runs 15 residues.

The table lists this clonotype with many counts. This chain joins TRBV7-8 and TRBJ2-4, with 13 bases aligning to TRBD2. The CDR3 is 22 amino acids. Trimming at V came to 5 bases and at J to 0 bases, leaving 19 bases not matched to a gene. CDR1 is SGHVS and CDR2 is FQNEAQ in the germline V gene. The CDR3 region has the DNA TGTGCCAGCAGCCAAAGGGTTTCCTCGGGACTAGCGGGACTGGGAGCCAAAAACATTCAGTACTTC. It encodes CASSQRVSSGLAGLGAKNIQYF.

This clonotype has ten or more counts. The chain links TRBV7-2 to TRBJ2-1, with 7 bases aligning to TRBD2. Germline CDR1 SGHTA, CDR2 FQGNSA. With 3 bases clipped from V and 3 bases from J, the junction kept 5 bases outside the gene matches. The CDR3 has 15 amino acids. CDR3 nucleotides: TGTGCCAGCAGCTTCGGAGCGGGAAACTACAATGAGCAGTTCTTC. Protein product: CASSFGAGNYNEQFF.

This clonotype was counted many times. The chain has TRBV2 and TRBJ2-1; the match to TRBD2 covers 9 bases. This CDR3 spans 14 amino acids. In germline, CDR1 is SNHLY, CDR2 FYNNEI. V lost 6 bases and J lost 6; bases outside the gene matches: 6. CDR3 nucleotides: TGTGCCAGCAGGAAGGGACTAGCCGCCAATGAGCAGTTCTTC. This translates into CASRKGLAANEQFF.

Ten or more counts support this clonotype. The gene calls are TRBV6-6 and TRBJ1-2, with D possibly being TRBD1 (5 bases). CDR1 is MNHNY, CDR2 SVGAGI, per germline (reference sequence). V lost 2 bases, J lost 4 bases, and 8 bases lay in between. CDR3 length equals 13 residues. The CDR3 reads CASSYAGPYGYTF. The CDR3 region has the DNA TGTGCCAGCAGTTACGCGGGGCCCTATGGCTACACCTTC.

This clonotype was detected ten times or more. The CDR3 DNA reads as TGTGCCAGCAGCTTGGAGACAGTAGATACGCAGTATTTT. Amino acids: CASSLETVDTQYF. J is TRBJ2-3 and V is TRBV7-9; D perhaps matches TRBD1 (5 bases). This CDR3 contains 13 residues. The germline V gene has CDR1 SEHNR and CDR2 FQNEAQ (reference sequence). The V end lost 3 bases, the J end lost 5 bases, and 9 bases lay between the germline ends.

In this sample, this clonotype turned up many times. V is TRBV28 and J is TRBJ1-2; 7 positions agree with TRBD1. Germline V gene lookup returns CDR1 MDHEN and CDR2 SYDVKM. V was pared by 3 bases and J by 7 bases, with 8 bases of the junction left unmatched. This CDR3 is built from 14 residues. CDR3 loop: CASSFLQGRAGYTF. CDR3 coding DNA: TGTGCCAGCAGTTTTCTACAGGGGAGGGCTGGCTACACCTTC.

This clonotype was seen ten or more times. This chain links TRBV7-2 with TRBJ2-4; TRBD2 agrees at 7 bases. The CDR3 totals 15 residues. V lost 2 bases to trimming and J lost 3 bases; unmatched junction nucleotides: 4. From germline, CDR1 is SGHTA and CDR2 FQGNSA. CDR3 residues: CASSLLREGKNIQYF. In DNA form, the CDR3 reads TGTGCCAGCAGCTTACTCAGGGAGGGCAAAAACATTCAGTACTTC.

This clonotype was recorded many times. CDR3 sequence: CASSFGLMEGYTF. DNA of the CDR3: TGTGCCAGCAGCTTTGGACTCATGGAGGGCTACACCTTC. The J gene is TRBJ1-2, the V gene TRBV7-9; no reliable D call. Trimming removed 3 bases from V and 8 bases from J, with 13 bases in between. CDR1 and CDR2 from the germline V gene are SEHNR and FQNEAQ (reference sequence). CDR3 length: 13 amino acids.

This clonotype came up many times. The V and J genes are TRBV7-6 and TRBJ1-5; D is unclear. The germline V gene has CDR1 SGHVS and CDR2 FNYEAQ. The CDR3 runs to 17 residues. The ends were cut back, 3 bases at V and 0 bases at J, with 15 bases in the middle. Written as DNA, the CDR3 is TGTGCCAGCAGCTTTGGTCCAGAAACATATAGCAATCAGCCCCAGCATTTT. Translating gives CASSFGPETYSNQPQHF.

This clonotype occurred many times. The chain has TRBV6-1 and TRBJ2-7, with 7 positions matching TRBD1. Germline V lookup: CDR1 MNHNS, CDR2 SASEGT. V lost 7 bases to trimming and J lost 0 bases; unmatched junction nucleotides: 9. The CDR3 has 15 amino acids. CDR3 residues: CASTWDSTNSYEQYF. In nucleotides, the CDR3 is TGTGCCAGCACCTGGGACAGCACCAACTCCTACGAGCAGTACTTC.

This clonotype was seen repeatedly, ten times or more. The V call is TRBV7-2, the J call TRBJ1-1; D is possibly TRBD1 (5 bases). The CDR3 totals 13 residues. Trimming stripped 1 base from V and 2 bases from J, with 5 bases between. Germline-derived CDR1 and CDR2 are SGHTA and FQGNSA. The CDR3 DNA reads TGTGCCAGCAGCTTAGGGACAAACACTGAAGCTTTCTTT. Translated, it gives CASSLGTNTEAFF.

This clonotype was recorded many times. The CDR3 protein is CASSLGGGGYNEQFF. For the CDR3, the DNA is TGTGCCAGCAGCTTAGGGGGCGGCGGGTACAATGAGCAGTTCTTC. The chain recombines TRBV7-3 with TRBJ2-1; TRBD1 is a possible D gene (6 bases). Trimming cost V 2 bases and J 4 bases, with 12 bases left between them. This CDR3 contains 15 residues. Germline lookup yields CDR1 SGHTA and CDR2 FQGTGA.

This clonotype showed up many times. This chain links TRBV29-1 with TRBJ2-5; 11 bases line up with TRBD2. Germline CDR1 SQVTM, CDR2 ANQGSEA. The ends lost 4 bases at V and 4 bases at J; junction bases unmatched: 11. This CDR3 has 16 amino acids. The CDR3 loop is CSVAVDSGGARETQYF. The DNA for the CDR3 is TGCAGCGTTGCGGTCGATAGCGGGGGGGCCCGAGAGACCCAGTACTTC.

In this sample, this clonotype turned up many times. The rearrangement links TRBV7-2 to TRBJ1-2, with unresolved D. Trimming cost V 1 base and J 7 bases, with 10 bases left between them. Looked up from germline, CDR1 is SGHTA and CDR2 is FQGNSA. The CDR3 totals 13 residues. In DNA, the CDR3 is TGTGCCAGCAGCTTAGAGCTCCTGGCTGGCTACACCTTC. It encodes CASSLELLAGYTF.

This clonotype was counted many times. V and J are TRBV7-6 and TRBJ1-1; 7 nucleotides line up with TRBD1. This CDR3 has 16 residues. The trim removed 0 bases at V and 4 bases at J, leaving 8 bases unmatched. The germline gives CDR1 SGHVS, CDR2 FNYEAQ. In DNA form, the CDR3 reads TGTGCCAGCAGCTTAGCTCAGGGGGGATTTAGCACTGAAGCTTTCTTT. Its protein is CASSLAQGGFSTEAFF.